This T cell receptor (beta chain) was recovered during a study of cytomegalovirus exposure and HLA in healthy donors. Across the whole study: Researchers found that approximately 85% of 350 to 500 genotyped donors fell within the Caucasian-associated ancestry cluster.

Overall study findings and caveats: In an earlier analysis, in some 500 donors, most V segments appeared productive either ~87% or ~30% of the time. Among CMV-associated TCR beta chains, most appeared HLA-restricted in a later analysis.

Germline V gives CDR1 LNHDA, CDR2 SQIVND (reference sequence). The CDR3 runs 14 residues. Losses at the gene ends were 8 bases for V and 1 base for J; bases not matched to a gene: 5. Comments on this clone: Its specificity is unknown.

60 Vbeta and 13 Jbeta primers were used in PCR. Clones were read by immunoSEQ multiplex PCR, and TCRdb kept only the in-frame ones, dropping some. The data contain around 170,000 clones, 82% of them seen just once; the ten biggest clones take up about 1.5%. The chain is built from TRBV19 and TRBJ1-5; 7 nucleotides line up with TRBD1. The source is a man between 35 and 55 years old in good health and CMV-seronegative. The sample comprised PBMCs. CDR3 nucleotides: TGTGCCAGTCAGGACAGGCTCAGCAATCAGCCCCAGCATTTT. As protein: CASQDRLSNQPQHF.